Listed below are T cell receptor beta chains from one sample, sequenced in a study of PD-L1 blockade in urothelial cancer. Sequencing used immunoSEQ multiplex PCR; TCRdb keeps in-frame clones, though not all of them. Seen here are 60,000 or so clones, more than 65% observed once, and the top ten hold approximately 4.7%. The material was PBMCs, obtained around atezolizumab (anti-PD-L1) treatment. The receptors originated from a man in his 70s with urothelial cancer. CDR3s include the opening cysteine and the closing phenylalanine or tryptophan. A D gene is named only where the DNA matches it firmly. Some rows mark clone size as missing; the rest say once, few, many or name a class of expanded clone.

clone size	D gene	V gene	J gene	CDR3 DNA	CDR3 protein
-	-	TRBV5-1	TRBJ2-1	TGCGCCAGCAGACTTCACACGCAGGGCAATGAGCAGTTCTTC	CASRLHTQGNEQFF
-	-	TRBV2	TRBJ2-1	TGTGCCAGCAGGGGGGGCGGGAGTTCCCACTACAATGAGCAGTTCTTC	CASRGGGSSHYNEQFF
-	TRBD1	TRBV19	TRBJ2-3	TGTGCCAGTACCCTGGGCGGGACAGGGACGTCGGATACGCAGTATTTT	CASTLGGTGTSDTQYF
-	-	TRBV9	TRBJ1-3	TGTGCCAGCAGCGTAGAACTGAGAAACACCATATATTTT	CASSVELRNTIYF
-	-	TRBV27	TRBJ2-7	TGTGCCAGCAGTCGTCGGGGGTCCGACCTCGAGCAGTACTTC	CASSRRGSDLEQYF
-	TRBD1	TRBV2	TRBJ1-4	TGTGCCAGCAGTGACGCCGGGACAGCGAGAGAAAAACTGTTTTTT	CASSDAGTAREKLFF
-	-	TRBV11-2	TRBJ2-1	TGTGCCAGCAGCCTTAGCGCAGGCTCCTACAATGAGCAGTTCTTC	CASSLSAGSYNEQFF
-	-	TRBV18	TRBJ1-1	TGTGCCACCAATGCCCCCCCTACTTTGGACACTGAAGCTTTCTTT	CATNAPPTLDTEAFF
-	TRBD2	TRBV5-1	TRBJ2-3	TGCGCCAGCAGCGCCCGTAGCGGGGCTACAGATACGCAGTATTTT	CASSARSGATDTQYF
once	-	TRBV10-3	TRBJ1-2	TGTGCCATCACGCCAGGGGATCTTATGCCTGGCTACACCTTC	CAITPGDLMPGYTF
-	TRBD2	TRBV6-4	TRBJ2-7	TGTGCCAGTGCCTTCCCGGGACTAGCGGGAGGGATTCTCTACGAGCAGTACTTC	CASAFPGLAGGILYEQYF